Sequencing of this T cell receptor (beta chain) was carried out in a study of T cells after yellow fever vaccination. Study observations and caveats: The booster saw the reappearance of most primary-vaccination clones (about 95% CD4, roughly 90% CD8).

A single record per CDR3 protein comes from TCRdb applying MiXCR to the 5' RACE reads. There are 300,000 to 400,000 distinct CDR3 sequences in the sample; roughly an eighth occur only once, and about 3% lies in the top ten. This clonotype was found many times. Its antigen is unidentified. Per germline, CDR1 SGHTA and CDR2 FQGNSA. V lost 2 bases, J lost 8 bases, and 8 bases stayed unmatched. This CDR3 is 14 amino acids long. The sample in question was CD4+ T cells sorted from PBMCs, obtained 15 days after the yellow fever booster vaccination. The source of this sequence is a man aged 18 to 29 who received the YFV17D yellow fever vaccine. The V and J genes are TRBV7-2 and TRBJ1-2; TRBD1 matches 7 bases. CDR3 region: CASSLNEGAYGYTF. In DNA form, the CDR3 reads TGTGCCAGCAGCTTAAATGAGGGGGCGTACGGCTACACCTTC. The entire variable domain, with the rest obtained from reference TRBV7-2 and TRBJ1-2, is as follows: GAGVSQSPSNKVTEKGKDVELRCDPISGHTALYWYRQSLGQGLEFLIYFQGNSAPDKSGLPSDRFSAERTGGSVSTLTIQRTQQEDSAVYLCASSLNEGAYGYTFGSGTRLTVV.